The 27 T cell receptor beta chains presented below share a single source sample, sequenced in a study of radiotherapy plus CTLA-4 blockade in lung cancer. Generated by immunoSEQ multiplex PCR, the TCRdb table keeps only in-frame clones and is missing some. The top ten clones hold about 5.3% of a sample with 80,000 to 100,000 clones, 85% to 90% of them seen once. The source was peripheral blood, collected from a patient treated with radiotherapy plus ipilimumab. Receptors originate from a human donor with non-small cell lung cancer that progressed on radiotherapy plus ipilimumab.

The chain couples TRBV6-5 to TRBJ2-2; possible D gene TRBD2, 6 bases. CDR1 and CDR2 (germline): MNHEY, SVGAGI. The CDR3 length is 15 residues. V lost 4 bases, J lost 4 bases, and 13 bases lay in between. The CDR3 DNA reads as TGTGCCAGCAGTTTTGGGGGAGCGGGCACCGGGGAGCTGTTTTTT. Its protein is CASSFGGAGTGELFF.

This chain joins TRBV7-9 and TRBJ2-6; D may be TRBD2 (5 bases). Germline loops: CDR1 SEHNR, CDR2 FQNEAQ (reference sequence). The CDR3 contains 16 residues. The CDR3 sequence: CATRPSGLSGANVLTF. For the CDR3, the DNA is TGTGCAACGCGCCCAAGTGGACTCTCTGGGGCCAACGTCCTGACTTTC.

CDR3 amino acids: CASSSRAGAGGSNEQFF. The DNA of the CDR3 is TGTGCCAGCAGCTCCCGTGCAGGCGCGGGAGGTAGTAATGAGCAGTTCTTC. V and J are TRBV9 and TRBJ2-1, with TRBD2 matching 8 bases. Per germline, CDR1 SGDLS and CDR2 YYNGEE. The CDR3 is made up of 17 amino acids. J lost 7 bases, V lost 4 bases, and 16 bases had no gene match.

The rearrangement links TRBV14 to TRBJ1-3; D not resolved. CDR3 size: 13 residues. Germline V gives CDR1 SGHDN, CDR2 FVKESK. V shed 1 base and J shed 8 bases, with 9 bases lying between them. The CDR3 DNA reads as TGTGCCAGCAGCCAAGGGACCAGAGACACCATATATTTT. The encoded protein is CASSQGTRDTIYF.

The CDR3 coding sequence is TGTGCCAGCAGCTACGGGGACGAGACCCAGTACTTC. Translated: CASSYGDETQYF. The gene calls are TRBV13 and TRBJ2-5; either TRBD1 or TRBD2 may fit D (5 bases each). Deletions cut 4 bases from V and 5 bases from J, with 8 bases between. CDR3 size: 12 residues. Germline V gives CDR1 PRHDT, CDR2 FYEKMQ (reference sequence).

This chain uses TRBV5-6 with TRBJ1-1; weak D call: TRBD1 (5 bases). This CDR3 contains 13 residues. The germline V gene encodes CDR1 SGHDT and CDR2 YYEEEE. Trimming pared 2 bases from V and 1 base from J, leaving 6 bases between. The CDR3 region is CASSFGGNTEAFF. The CDR3 nucleotides are TGTGCCAGCAGCTTTGGGGGGAACACTGAAGCTTTCTTT.

V gene TRBV18 combines with J gene TRBJ2-1, with unresolved D. There are 14 residues in the CDR3. The V end was cut by 4 bases, the J end by 4 bases, with 11 bases between. Germline CDR1 and CDR2: KGHSH and LQKENI. The CDR3 region is CASSQSTRYNEQFF. Written as DNA, the CDR3 is TGTGCCAGCTCACAATCGACACGATACAATGAGCAGTTCTTC.

This rearrangement joins TRBV14 to TRBJ2-5; D is perhaps TRBD1 or TRBD2 (5 bases each). Germline V gene lookup returns CDR1 SGHDN and CDR2 FVKESK. Trimming shortened V by 3 bases and J by 5 bases, and 25 bases separated the two germline ends. The CDR3 has 18 amino acids. CDR3 region: CASSHDRRGFRGPETQYF. CDR3 nucleotides: TGTGCCAGCAGCCACGACCGCCGGGGCTTTCGTGGCCCGGAGACCCAGTACTTC.

This clone was recorded a few times. The gene calls are TRBV19 and TRBJ1-2; 7 bases match TRBD1. Germline CDR1 and CDR2: LNHDA and SQIVND (reference sequence). The CDR3 runs 13 residues. Unmatched junction bases numbered 3, after V lost 7 bases and J lost 1 base. CDR3 loop: CASNTGVNYGYTF. The CDR3 nucleotides read TGTGCCAGTAACACAGGGGTTAACTATGGCTACACCTTC.

The V call is TRBV6-1, the J call TRBJ1-2; possibly TRBD1 for D (6 bases). Germline-derived CDR1 and CDR2 are MNHNS and SASEGT. V lost 6 bases and J 5 bases, leaving 10 bases between the germline ends. This CDR3 is 12 amino acids long. The CDR3 protein is CASSITGYGYTF. The CDR3 DNA is TGTGCCAGCAGCATTACAGGGTATGGCTACACCTTC.

The rearrangement joins TRBV6-1 to TRBJ1-5; no firm D call. The CDR3 has 15 amino acids. Trimming removed 5 bases at V and 0 bases at J, with 11 bases between. Germline V lookup: CDR1 MNHNS, CDR2 SASEGT. The DNA of the CDR3 is TGTGCCAGCAGTATTTCCCAGAATAGCAATCAGCCCCAGCATTTT. Protein: CASSISQNSNQPQHF.

The chain joins TRBV6-5 to TRBJ2-1; perhaps TRBD1 as D (5 bases). Trimming left V 4 bases short and J 7 bases short, with 14 bases between. The CDR3 is 14 amino acids. Germline CDR1 reads MNHEY; CDR2 reads SVGAGI. CDR3 nucleotide sequence: TGTGCCAGCAGTTTCGCTCTAGGGGTTAATGAGCAGTTCTTC. This sequence encodes CASSFALGVNEQFF.

The genes are TRBV4-1 and TRBJ2-3; D gene unclear. Germline CDR1 reads MGHRA; CDR2 reads YSYEKL. The CDR3 has 16 amino acids. The V gene lost 4 bases and the J gene lost 7 bases, with 21 bases spanning the gap. For the CDR3, the DNA is TGCGCCAGCAGCCTATCATCTCTTGATTCTACAAATACGCAGTATTTT. Protein: CASSLSSLDSTNTQYF.

The chain is built from TRBV18 and TRBJ1-2, with D possibly matching TRBD1 (5 bases). This CDR3 has 16 amino acids. Germline CDR1 and CDR2: KGHSH and LQKENI. Between the trimmed V and J ends, which lost 4 bases and 7 bases, there was a span of 22 bases. The CDR3 coding sequence is TGTGCCAGCTCACACTCCAGCGTTAGTGGGGCGAGTGGCTACACCTTC. Protein product: CASSHSSVSGASGYTF.

The V and J genes are TRBV5-1 and TRBJ2-6; D uncertain. V shed 1 base and J shed 0 bases, with 8 bases lying between them. In germline, CDR1 is SGHRS, CDR2 YFSETQ. There are 16 residues in the CDR3. The CDR3 DNA is TGCGCCAGCAGCTTGTCAGTTCTCTCTGGGGCCAACGTCCTGACTTTC. Protein: CASSLSVLSGANVLTF.

V gene TRBV5-4 combines with J gene TRBJ2-5, with 8 positions matching TRBD2. The V segment lost 5 bases and the J segment 5 bases; nucleotides outside the gene matches: 8. Germline values: CDR1 SGHNT, CDR2 YYREEE (reference sequence). The CDR3 spans 14 residues. The CDR3 loop reads CASRFSGTGETQYF. CDR3 sequence (DNA): TGTGCCAGCAGATTTAGCGGGACCGGGGAGACCCAGTACTTC.

The chain links TRBV19 to TRBJ1-2, with 9 bases matching TRBD1. CDR1 and CDR2 from the germline V gene are LNHDA and SQIVND (reference sequence). The CDR3 length is 15 residues. The J segment lost 1 base and the V segment lost 1 base, leaving 1 base of the junction unmatched. In nucleotides, the CDR3 is TGTGCCAGTAGTATAGGGACAGGGGTTAACTATGGCTACACCTTC. It encodes CASSIGTGVNYGYTF.

This sequence joins TRBV6-6 and TRBJ2-3; TRBD2 matches 7 bases. CDR3 length: 15 amino acids. J gave up 8 bases and V 4 bases, and 12 bases lay outside the gene matches. Germline V gene data show CDR1 as MNHNY and CDR2 as SVGAGI (reference sequence). This CDR3 is CASSSSGTNGGTQYF. Written as DNA, the CDR3 is TGTGCCAGCAGTTCGAGCGGGACCAACGGGGGTACGCAGTATTTT.

The chain carries TRBV19 and TRBJ2-3; TRBD2 matches at 9 bases. Trimming took 1 base from V and 4 from J; bases not matched to a gene: 3. In germline, CDR1 is LNHDA, CDR2 SQIVND (reference sequence). The CDR3 runs to 15 residues. The CDR3 DNA is TGTGCCAGTAGTATAGGCGGGAGGGCCGCAGATACGCAGTATTTT. It yields the protein CASSIGGRAADTQYF. Full variable domain (outside the CDR3, taken from reference TRBV19 and TRBJ2-3): DGGITQSPKYLFRKEGQNVTLSCEQNLNHDAMYWYRQDPGQGLRLIYYSQIVNDFQKGDIAEGYSVSREKKESFPLTVTSAQKNPTAFYLCASSIGGRAADTQYFGPGTRLTVL.

This clone was seen once. This chain joins TRBV11-3 and TRBJ2-2; a possible D gene is TRBD1 (6 bases). Between the trimmed V and J ends, which lost 4 bases and 5 bases, there was a span of 14 bases. Per the germline V gene, CDR1 is SGHNT and CDR2 is YENEEA. The CDR3 has 15 residues. The CDR3 loop reads CASSSRGFKTGELFF. In DNA, the CDR3 is TGTGCCAGCAGCTCCAGGGGTTTTAAGACCGGGGAGCTGTTTTTT.

The chain uses TRBV25-1 and TRBJ1-4, with D possibly TRBD1 on 6 matching bases. CDR1 and CDR2 from the germline V gene are MGHDK and SYGVNS. The CDR3 runs 13 residues. Deletions cut 3 bases from V and 8 bases from J, with 10 bases between. CDR3 nucleotide sequence: TGTGCCAGCAGTGACAGGGGCCGCGAAAAACTGTTTTTT. Encoded protein: CASSDRGREKLFF.

This clone was seen only once. CDR3 sequence: CASSFSGAHMGYTF. The CDR3 DNA follows: TGCGCCAGCAGCTTCTCCGGGGCGCACATGGGCTACACCTTC. The V call is TRBV5-1, the J call TRBJ1-2; weak D call: TRBD1 (5 bases). Deletions cut 2 bases from V and 8 bases from J, with 16 bases between. The CDR3 consists of 14 residues. CDR1 SGHRS and CDR2 YFSETQ come from the germline V gene.

The chain has TRBV5-1 and TRBJ2-7, with D possibly TRBD2 on 5 matching bases. In germline, CDR1 is SGHRS, CDR2 YFSETQ. This CDR3 comprises 13 residues. Trimming left V 4 bases short and J 3 bases short, with 11 bases between. CDR3 nucleotides: TGCGCCAGCAGCGATCTAGACTACTACGAGCAGTACTTC. This translates into CASSDLDYYEQYF.

This clone was seen just once. CDR3 region: CASSREDAGANVLTF. The CDR3 nucleotides are TGTGCCAGCAGCCGAGAGGACGCTGGGGCCAACGTCCTGACTTTC. The chain is built from TRBV16 and TRBJ2-6; D unclear. CDR3 length: 15 amino acids. Trimming took 4 bases from V and 2 from J, leaving 9 bases between them. Germline V gives CDR1 KGHSY, CDR2 FQNENV.

The V and J genes are TRBV5-1 and TRBJ2-7, with 7 nucleotides matching TRBD2. CDR3 length: 16 residues. Germline V lookup: CDR1 SGHRS, CDR2 YFSETQ. The V and J ends lost 0 bases and 0 bases, in that order; junction bases with no gene match: 6. CDR3: CASSLATSPTSYEQYF. For the CDR3, the DNA is TGCGCCAGCAGCTTGGCGACTAGCCCTACCTCCTACGAGCAGTACTTC.

The chain joins TRBV27 to TRBJ1-2; TRBD1 agrees at 9 bases. The germline V gene encodes CDR1 MNHEY and CDR2 SMNVEV (reference sequence). The junction had 8 bases not matched to a gene; V was cut back by 3 bases and J by 6 bases. The CDR3 runs 15 residues. As DNA, the CDR3 is TGTGCCAGCAGTTTTCCGGGACAGGGACTTCATGGCTACACCTTC. Translation: CASSFPGQGLHGYTF.

This sequence joins TRBV19 and TRBJ2-1, with D possibly TRBD2 on 6 matching bases. CDR1 and CDR2 from the germline V gene are LNHDA and SQIVND (reference sequence). CDR3 length: 14 residues. The ends were cut back, 5 bases at V and 4 bases at J, with 12 bases in the middle. The CDR3 loop is CASSPRAGYNEQFF. The CDR3 DNA reads TGTGCCAGTAGTCCCCGTGCGGGATACAATGAGCAGTTCTTC. Drawing the rest from reference TRBV19 and TRBJ2-1, the complete variable domain is DGGITQSPKYLFRKEGQNVTLSCEQNLNHDAMYWYRQDPGQGLRLIYYSQIVNDFQKGDIAEGYSVSREKKESFPLTVTSAQKNPTAFYLCASSPRAGYNEQFFGPGTRLTVL.